These 27 T cell receptor beta chains were all obtained from the same sample, sequenced in a study of shared clonotypes between healthy human individuals. Some clones are missing from TCRdb's copy, which holds only in-frame ones; the method was immunoSEQ multiplex PCR. The data show about 600,000 clones, about 97% seen once. The sequencing input was naive CD4+ T cells sorted from blood. Subset in this sample: CD45RA+ positively selected. All receptors come from a woman in her twenties or thirties in good health.

V usage is TRBV5-5 and J usage is TRBJ2-5, with 8 bases matching TRBD1. The CDR3 consists of 15 residues. With V trimmed by 1 base and J by 2 bases, 4 bases remained unmatched. Germline V lookup: CDR1 SGHKS, CDR2 YYEKEE (reference sequence). CDR3 in amino acids: CASSLKTGGQETQYF. CDR3 DNA: TGTGCCAGCAGCTTGAAAACAGGGGGACAAGAGACCCAGTACTTC.

The V gene is TRBV28, the J gene TRBJ1-6; 7 bases map to TRBD1. The CDR3 is 15 amino acids. V shed 6 bases and J 11 bases; nucleotides not matched to a gene: 13. Germline CDR1 is MDHEN and CDR2 is SYDVKM. CDR3 DNA: TGTGCCAGCAGACCCCCGACAGGGAAGGTGACACCCCTCCACTTT. This gives the protein CASRPPTGKVTPLHF.

The CDR3 reads CASSPQETGTSSNEQFF. The CDR3 coding sequence is TGTGCCAGCTCACCACAGGAAACCGGGACTAGCAGCAATGAGCAGTTCTTC. The chain employs TRBV18 and TRBJ2-1; 9 nucleotides line up with TRBD2. Germline V gene lookup returns CDR1 KGHSH and CDR2 LQKENI. J was trimmed by 6 bases and V by 1 base; bases with no gene match: 10. The CDR3 length is 17 residues.

This rearrangement joins TRBV28 to TRBJ2-3; no definite D call. This CDR3 region has 12 residues. V was trimmed by 7 bases and J by 0 bases, leaving 5 bases between them. CDR1 is MDHEN and CDR2 is SYDVKM in the germline V gene. The CDR3 bases are TGTGCCAGCACAGGCAGCACAGATACGCAGTATTTT. This encodes CASTGSTDTQYF.

The rearrangement uses TRBV5-1 and TRBJ2-2, with D possibly being TRBD1 or TRBD2 (5 bases each). The V gene lost 3 bases and the J gene lost 4 bases, with 10 bases spanning the gap. Germline assignment: CDR1 SGHRS and CDR2 YFSETQ. This CDR3 contains 14 residues. CDR3 loop: CASSWAGTTGELFF. The CDR3 nucleotides are TGCGCCAGCAGCTGGGCAGGGACCACCGGGGAGCTGTTTTTT.

V is TRBV7-6 and J is TRBJ2-5; D gene ambiguous. The J call may be in error: the DNA end matches TRBJ2-7 better. CDR1 is SGHVS and CDR2 is FNYEAQ in the germline V gene. There are 13 residues in the CDR3. CDR3 nucleotide sequence: TGTGCCAGCAGCTTTGGAACAGAATACGAGCAGTACTTC. Translated: CASSFGTEYEQYF.

The chain recombines TRBV5-1 with TRBJ2-2; TRBD2 matches 9 bases. V shed 4 bases, J shed 0 bases, and the junction held 4 bases outside the gene matches. The germline V gene has CDR1 SGHRS and CDR2 YFSETQ. The CDR3 spans 16 residues. DNA for the CDR3: TGCGCCAGCAGCCAGATAGCGGGAGCGAACACCGGGGAGCTGTTTTTT. Its translation is CASSQIAGANTGELFF.

The rearrangement uses TRBV11-2 and TRBJ2-5; 7 bases match TRBD1. CDR3 length equals 15 residues. Trimming took 5 bases from V and 0 from J; bases not matched to a gene: 6. From germline, CDR1 is SGHAT and CDR2 FQNNGV. The CDR3 DNA follows: TGTGCCAGCAGCGATGGGACAGCGTACCAAGAGACCCAGTACTTC. Amino acids: CASSDGTAYQETQYF.

The genes are TRBV7-9 and TRBJ1-1; no clear D gene. The V gene's germline CDR1 is SEHNR and CDR2 FQNEAQ (reference sequence). With 3 bases removed from V and 7 bases from J, the gap between germline ends came to 15 bases. The CDR3 covers 14 residues. CDR3 sequence: CASSLGGNWGEAFF. In nucleotides, the CDR3 is TGTGCCAGCAGCTTGGGTGGGAATTGGGGTGAAGCTTTCTTT.

The J gene is TRBJ2-7, the V gene TRBV7-8, with D possibly TRBD2 on 7 matching bases. Germline assignment: CDR1 SGHVS and CDR2 FQNEAQ. Trimming removed 4 bases at V and 6 bases at J, with 10 bases between. This CDR3 spans 12 amino acids. CDR3 nucleotide sequence: TGTGCCAGCAGCTGGGGGGGCCGCGAGCAGTACTTC. The encoded protein is CASSWGGREQYF.

The chain links TRBV7-3 to TRBJ1-1; D possibly corresponds to TRBD1 (5 bases). V was clipped by 6 bases and J by 5 bases, with 13 bases between them. The CDR3 is 13 residues long. Germline lookup yields CDR1 SGHTA and CDR2 FQGTGA. CDR3 sequence (DNA): TGTGCCAGCAGTACAGGTCTGCGGACTGAAGCTTTCTTT. This encodes CASSTGLRTEAFF.

This clone was seen more than once but under ten times. The J gene is TRBJ2-7, the V gene TRBV9; 8 bases fit TRBD1. CDR1 SGDLS and CDR2 YYNGEE come from the germline V gene. V shed 0 bases, J shed 5 bases, and the junction held 7 bases outside the gene matches. CDR3 length equals 15 residues. The CDR3 bases are TGTGCCAGCAGCGTAGGGATGGACAGGGTCCACGAGCAGTACTTC. Its translation: CASSVGMDRVHEQYF.

This chain connects TRBV10-3 to TRBJ2-7; 7 bases line up with TRBD2. CDR1 and CDR2 (germline): ENHRY, SYGVKD. The CDR3 loop spans 14 amino acids. J gave up 3 bases and V 4 bases, and 6 bases lay outside the gene matches. CDR3 sequence: CAISGGGSSYEQYF. Written as DNA, the CDR3 is TGTGCCATCAGTGGCGGCGGGAGTAGCTACGAGCAGTACTTC.

The V call is TRBV6-5, the J call TRBJ1-1; tentative D call: TRBD1 (5 bases). The germline CDR1 and CDR2 sequences are MNHEY and SVGAGI. With 2 bases removed from V and 0 bases from J, the gap between germline ends came to 10 bases. The CDR3 runs 15 residues. As DNA, the CDR3 is TGTGCCAGCAGTTACCGTGGGGGTATGAACACTGAAGCTTTCTTT. It encodes CASSYRGGMNTEAFF.

The chain has TRBV25-1 and TRBJ1-4; the D gene is possibly TRBD1 (6 bases). This CDR3 is built from 14 residues. Germline V gene sequence: CDR1 MGHDK, CDR2 SYGVNS. V was clipped by 6 bases and J by 8 bases, with 16 bases between them. In DNA form, the CDR3 reads TGTGCCAGCAGCCACAGGGACGGTTTCGAAAAACTGTTTTTT. This codes for CASSHRDGFEKLFF.

The rearrangement uses TRBV28 and TRBJ2-2; 7 nucleotides agree with TRBD2. Trimming at V came to 3 bases and at J to 7 bases, leaving 11 bases not matched to a gene. CDR1 and CDR2 from the germline V gene are MDHEN and SYDVKM. The CDR3 loop spans 16 amino acids. The CDR3 bases are TGTGCCAGCAGTTTGGGGGGGAGGGACGGAATCGGGGAGCTGTTTTTT. This encodes CASSLGGRDGIGELFF. Full variable domain (remainder filled in from reference TRBV28 and TRBJ2-2): DVKVTQSSRYLVKRTGEKVFLECVQDMDHENMFWYRQDPGLGLRLIYFSYDVKMKEKGDIPEGYSVSREKKERFSLILESASTNQTSMYLCASSLGGRDGIGELFFGEGSRLTVL.

The chain uses TRBV2 and TRBJ2-2; TRBD2 aligns across 8 bases. J gave up 2 bases and V 10 bases, and 15 bases lay outside the gene matches. CDR1 SNHLY and CDR2 FYNNEI come from the germline V gene. The CDR3 has 17 amino acids. CDR3 sequence: CATERGVAGSNTGELFF. CDR3 DNA: TGTGCCACAGAGAGGGGTGTAGCGGGATCCAACACCGGGGAGCTGTTTTTT.

J is TRBJ1-5 and V is TRBV28; D is uncertain. V dropped 2 bases and J dropped 2 bases, with 13 bases sitting between them. The CDR3 runs to 16 residues. Germline CDR1 is MDHEN and CDR2 is SYDVKM. The CDR3 reads CASSLSYGWGNQPQHF. CDR3 nucleotides: TGTGCCAGCAGTTTAAGTTATGGTTGGGGCAATCAGCCCCAGCATTTT.

The CDR3 nucleotides are TGTGCCAGCACCATTCCAGGGTTGAACAATGAGCAGTTCTTC. Protein: CASTIPGLNNEQFF. J is TRBJ2-1 and V is TRBV11-1; tentative D call: TRBD1 (5 bases). V was clipped by 7 bases and J by 5 bases, with 15 bases between them. Per the germline V gene, CDR1 is SGHAT and CDR2 is FQDESV (reference sequence). The CDR3 is 14 amino acids.

The chain combines TRBV11-2 with TRBJ2-5, with TRBD2 identical over 9 bases. Looked up from germline, CDR1 is SGHAT and CDR2 is FQNNGV. The ends lost 2 bases at V and 2 bases at J; junction bases unmatched: 0. This CDR3 is 14 amino acids long. In nucleotides, the CDR3 is TGTGCCAGCAGCTTAACTAGCGGGCAAGAGACCCAGTACTTC. This codes for CASSLTSGQETQYF. Looking up the rest from reference TRBV11-2 and TRBJ2-5 gives the full variable domain: EAGVAQSPRYKIIEKRQSVAFWCNPISGHATLYWYQQILGQGPKLLIQFQNNGVVDDSQLPKDRFSAERLKGVDSTLKIQPAKLEDSAVYLCASSLTSGQETQYFGPGTRLLVL.

This clone was recorded only once. Sequence at one end of the junction differs from germline and may be a read error. Other DNA sequences in this specimen translate into the identical CDR3. The V gene is TRBV28, the J gene TRBJ2-7; TRBD2 matches at 7 bases. Germline-derived CDR1 and CDR2 are MDHEN and SYDVKM. CDR3 length: 11 amino acids. CDR3 amino acids: CASMAPSGQYF. The CDR3 coding sequence is TGCGCCAGCATGGCCCCTAGCGGGCAGTACTTC.

V is TRBV5-6 and J is TRBJ2-1; TRBD2 agrees at 8 bases. This CDR3 is built from 15 residues. Trimming at V came to 3 bases and at J to 4 bases, leaving 6 bases not matched to a gene. CDR1 and CDR2 (germline): SGHDT, YYEEEE. The DNA for the CDR3 is TGTGCCAGCAGCTACTTAGCGGGGCCGTACAATGAGCAGTTCTTC. This translates into CASSYLAGPYNEQFF. Using reference TRBV5-6 and TRBJ2-1 for the parts outside the CDR3, the full variable domain is DAGVTQSPTHLIKTRGQQVTLRCSPKSGHDTVSWYQQALGQGPQFIFQYYEEEERQRGNFPDRFSGHQFPNYSSELNVNALLLGDSALYLCASSYLAGPYNEQFFGPGTRLTVL.

This clone has only one observation. The chain has TRBV30 and TRBJ2-1; TRBD2 aligns across 12 bases. This CDR3 is built from 16 residues. Germline V gene lookup returns CDR1 GTSNPN and CDR2 SVGIG (reference sequence). Trimming cost V 4 bases and J 4 bases; bases outside gene matches: 8. CDR3 bases: TGTGCCTGGAAATTACTAGCGGGAGGAGGATACAATGAGCAGTTCTTC. Its protein is CAWKLLAGGGYNEQFF.

The J gene is TRBJ2-7, the V gene TRBV6-1, with D unclear. Trimming shortened V by 1 base and J by 0 bases, and 10 bases separated the two germline ends. CDR1 MNHNS and CDR2 SASEGT come from the germline V gene. CDR3 length: 15 amino acids. CDR3 protein: CASSEVGRSSYEQYF. In DNA, the CDR3 is TGTGCCAGCAGTGAAGTTGGCAGGAGCTCCTACGAGCAGTACTTC.

The CDR3 coding sequence is TGTGCCAGCAGTAATAACCGGTACGAGCAGTACTTC. Protein sequence: CASSNNRYEQYF. This sequence joins TRBV6-1 and TRBJ2-7; no definite D call. The CDR3 contains 12 residues. Trimming stripped 5 bases from V and 4 bases from J, with 9 bases between. Germline assignment: CDR1 MNHNS and CDR2 SASEGT.

This chain links TRBV5-1 with TRBJ1-1, with D possibly TRBD1 on 5 matching bases. The CDR3 length is 15 residues. V lost 5 bases to trimming and J lost 2 bases, with 16 bases between them. Germline V gives CDR1 SGHRS, CDR2 YFSETQ. CDR3 nucleotide sequence: TGCGCCAGCAGTTCCGGCGGGACGGGTAACACTGAAGCTTTCTTT. It codes for CASSSGGTGNTEAFF.

This rearrangement joins TRBV19 to TRBJ1-3, with no clear D. Per germline, CDR1 LNHDA and CDR2 SQIVND (reference sequence). The V and J ends lost 7 bases and 1 base respectively, with 14 bases between them. The CDR3 totals 15 residues. The CDR3 here is CASTLAGISGNTIYF. CDR3 coding DNA: TGTGCCAGTACATTAGCGGGGATTTCTGGAAACACCATATATTTT.